The clone carrying this T cell receptor (beta chain) showed up just a few times. Its target is not known. One end of the junction is discordant with germline, which a read error may explain. The data derive from a study of molecular identifiers for immune sequencing clone quantification. Study conclusions and caveats: Clone sizes that are highly expanded could be underestimated when identical TCR molecules share a barcode.

From the PCR reads, TCRdb called clonotypes with MiXCR, one entry per CDR3 protein. This sample carries roughly 93,000 distinct CDR3 sequences, around a quarter of them seen once, and the ten largest clones take 0.7% to 0.8%. This CDR3 spans 11 amino acids. The chain has TRBV12-3 or TRBV12-4 and TRBJ2-1, with D perhaps TRBD2 (5 bases). This receptor was taken from a human donor in good health. Some libraries in this study had Jurkat cell RNA spiked in. Specimen: naive CD8+ T cells from blood, with Jurkat cell RNA spiked in. Subset denoted: FACS-sorted CD8+CD4-CCR7+CD45RA+ naive T cells. CDR3 sequence (DNA): TGTGCCAGCAGTCTAGCCGGGGAGCAGTTCTTC. Encoded protein: CASSLAGEQFF.